Below, 14 T cell receptor beta chains from the same sample are listed, as sequenced in a study of blood T cell repertoires in COVID-19. The table came from immunoSEQ multiplex PCR; TCRdb's copy has only in-frame clones and leaves some out. The sample carries roughly 150,000 clones, about 84% recorded once. Sequenced sample: peripheral blood. The receptor source for this set is a woman aged 50 to 60 with acute or convalescent COVID-19.

V and J are TRBV6-5 and TRBJ2-5, with D possibly matching TRBD1 (7 bases). V lost 2 bases and J lost 2, with 9 bases in between. This CDR3 has 14 amino acids. Germline V lookup: CDR1 MNHEY, CDR2 SVGAGI. The CDR3 is CASSYAGQQETQYF. DNA for the CDR3: TGTGCCAGCAGTTACGCGGGACAGCAAGAGACCCAGTACTTC.

The chain links TRBV5-1 to TRBJ1-1, with D possibly matching TRBD1 (5 bases). V lost 5 bases, J lost 1 base, and 9 bases lay in between. This CDR3 has 13 residues. Looked up from germline, CDR1 is SGHRS and CDR2 is YFSETQ. CDR3 nucleotide sequence: TGCGCCAGCAGTAAGACAGAGAACACTGAAGCTTTCTTT. Amino acids: CASSKTENTEAFF.

This clone has just a few counts. This rearrangement joins TRBV2 to TRBJ2-3; no clear D. V dropped 6 bases and J dropped 2 bases, with 6 bases sitting between them. Germline V gives CDR1 SNHLY, CDR2 FYNNEI. This CDR3 spans 12 amino acids. The CDR3 coding sequence is TGTGCCAGCAGCCAATCCACAGATACGCAGTATTTT. Translated, it gives CASSQSTDTQYF.

The V call is TRBV28, the J call TRBJ1-1; 7 bases fit TRBD1. The V gene's germline CDR1 is MDHEN and CDR2 SYDVKM. With 1 base clipped from V and 6 bases from J, the junction kept 8 bases outside the gene matches. The CDR3 totals 15 residues. The CDR3 reads CASSLFLTGKSEAFF. The CDR3 coding sequence is TGTGCCAGCAGTTTATTCTTGACAGGGAAATCTGAAGCTTTCTTT.

This clone is a singleton in its sample. This chain uses TRBV6-1 with TRBJ1-4; a weak D match, TRBD1 (5 bases). CDR1 and CDR2 from the germline V gene are MNHNS and SASEGT. The CDR3 is made up of 16 amino acids. Trimming shortened V by 3 bases and J by 8 bases, and 19 bases separated the two germline ends. CDR3 DNA sequence: TGTGCCAGCAGTGACGGAGGGGTGGGTGGCTTGGAAAAACTGTTTTTT. Translating gives CASSDGGVGGLEKLFF.

The genes are TRBV6-5 and TRBJ2-1; TRBD2 agrees at 13 bases. Germline V CDR1 and CDR2: MNHEY, SVGAGI. The CDR3 extends over 14 amino acids. V lost 7 bases and J lost 6; bases outside the gene matches: 3. For the CDR3, the DNA is TGTGCCAGCACCGGGACTAGCGGGGTCAATGAGCAGTTCTTC. It codes for CASTGTSGVNEQFF.

This rearrangement joins TRBV30 to TRBJ2-4; TRBD1 is a possible D gene (6 bases). This CDR3 has 12 amino acids. Germline V gene sequence: CDR1 GTSNPN, CDR2 SVGIG (reference sequence). The V gene lost 4 bases and the J gene lost 9 bases, with 13 bases spanning the gap. Here the CDR3 reads CAWKGDGGIQYF. As DNA, the CDR3 is TGTGCCTGGAAGGGGGACGGAGGCATTCAGTACTTC.

This sequence joins TRBV7-6 and TRBJ1-4; 7 positions agree with TRBD1. CDR3 length: 14 amino acids. The V segment lost 5 bases and the J segment 7 bases; nucleotides outside the gene matches: 7. CDR1 and CDR2 from the germline V gene are SGHVS and FNYEAQ. The DNA of the CDR3 is TGTGCCAGCAGCCAGGGACAGTCGGCTGAAAAACTGTTTTTT. Protein: CASSQGQSAEKLFF.

The gene calls are TRBV5-6 and TRBJ1-2; D is unresolved. The CDR3 length is 13 residues. V was clipped by 0 bases and J by 7 bases, with 10 bases between them. Germline V gives CDR1 SGHDT, CDR2 YYEEEE. The CDR3 coding sequence is TGTGCCAGCAGCTTGGAGTTAGCGGGTGGCTACACCTTC. It codes for CASSLELAGGYTF.

This chain links TRBV2 with TRBJ1-2; D is possibly TRBD1 (5 bases). In germline, CDR1 is SNHLY, CDR2 FYNNEI. The CDR3 spans 13 residues. Trimming shortened V by 7 bases and J by 3 bases, and 12 bases separated the two germline ends. Written as DNA, the CDR3 is TGTGCCAGCATGGGGCAGCGGGACTATGGCTACACCTTC. Translating it yields CASMGQRDYGYTF.

The chain couples TRBV3-1 (or the pseudogene TRBV3-2) to TRBJ2-5, with 7 bases that match TRBD2. The CDR3 runs to 14 residues. V gave up 6 bases and J gave up 0 bases; unmatched junction bases: 4. Germline-derived CDR1 and CDR2 are LGHDT and YNNKEL (reference sequence). The CDR3 here is CASSRREDQETQYF. In nucleotides, the CDR3 is TGTGCCAGCAGTCGTCGGGAGGACCAAGAGACCCAGTACTTC.

V is TRBV6-1 and J is TRBJ2-7, with 7 bases identical to TRBD1. This CDR3 region has 14 residues. Germline-derived CDR1 and CDR2 are MNHNS and SASEGT. Trimming cost V 2 bases and J 2 bases; bases outside gene matches: 3. The CDR3 sequence: CASSESGGTYEQYF. The CDR3 DNA follows: TGTGCCAGCAGTGAATCAGGGGGAACCTACGAGCAGTACTTC.

This clone was recorded only once. The genes are TRBV27 and TRBJ2-1, with D maybe TRBD2 (5 bases). Germline assignment: CDR1 MNHEY and CDR2 SMNVEV (reference sequence). Trimming removed 6 bases from V and 3 bases from J, with 12 bases in between. The CDR3 has 14 amino acids. The CDR3 reads CASSSGNGYNEQFF. Here the CDR3 DNA reads TGTGCCAGCAGCTCGGGGAATGGCTACAATGAGCAGTTCTTC.

The chain joins TRBV9 to TRBJ2-2; D is possibly TRBD2 (6 bases). With 6 bases removed from V and 7 bases from J, the gap between germline ends came to 16 bases. CDR3 length equals 14 residues. Germline CDR1 is SGDLS and CDR2 is YYNGEE. This CDR3 reads CASTQGDGGGELFF. The CDR3 DNA is TGTGCCAGCACCCAGGGCGACGGGGGCGGGGAGCTGTTTTTT.